One sample yielded the 10 T cell receptor beta chains listed below, sequenced in a study of T cells in Graves' hyperthyroidism and ophthalmopathy. Using RNA transcripts as the source, TCR beta CDR3 regions were amplified. HTBI primers were the set used in a first-round RT-PCR of the TCR CDR3. TCRdb passed the multiplex PCR reads through MiXCR, listing each CDR3 protein once. This sample has around 690,000 distinct CDR3 sequences, with approximately 15% found just once. Material for sequencing was blood. These receptors all stem from a man aged 50-59 years with Graves' hyperthyroidism.

The chain recombines TRBV24-1 with TRBJ2-1; TRBD2 matches at 10 bases. Germline trimming cut 4 bases from V and 9 bases from J; bases unmatched to any gene: 11. Germline CDR1 and CDR2: KGHDR and SFDVKD. The CDR3 spans 16 residues. The CDR3 loop is CATSETSGPEPGEQFF. In nucleotides, the CDR3 is TGTGCCACCAGTGAGACTAGCGGGCCGGAGCCGGGTGAGCAGTTCTTC.

This clonotype was seen ten or more times. The chain carries TRBV28 and TRBJ2-7, with a possible D match to TRBD1 (5 bases). V was trimmed by 0 bases and J by 1 base, leaving 10 bases between them. Germline V gene sequence: CDR1 MDHEN, CDR2 SYDVKM. The CDR3 runs to 15 residues. As DNA, the CDR3 is TGTGCCAGCAGTTTATGGCAGGGTCCGTCCTACGAGCAGTACTTC. This encodes CASSLWQGPSYEQYF.

The gene calls are TRBV28 and TRBJ1-5, with D possibly being TRBD1 (5 bases). From germline, CDR1 is MDHEN and CDR2 SYDVKM. V was cut by 4 bases and J by 6 bases, with 10 bases left in between. CDR3 length: 13 residues. As DNA, the CDR3 is TGTGCCAGCAGTTCCAACAGGATTCAGCCCCAGCATTTT. As protein: CASSSNRIQPQHF.

This clonotype has a count of ten or more. The rearrangement joins TRBV7-6 to TRBJ2-5, with D tentatively TRBD1 (6 bases). This CDR3 region has 19 residues. Trimming pared 0 bases from V and 2 bases from J, leaving 22 bases between. Germline CDR1 reads SGHVS; CDR2 reads FNYEAQ. DNA of the CDR3: TGTGCCAGCAGCTTAGCCGGGACACGGAGCCCTGGTAGGCAAGAGACCCAGTACTTC. Its translation is CASSLAGTRSPGRQETQYF.

The rearrangement joins TRBV6-1 to TRBJ1-4; D uncertain. This CDR3 has 14 residues. V was shortened by 6 bases and J by 12 bases, with 20 bases between the two germline ends. Germline CDR1 MNHNS, CDR2 SASEGT. CDR3 coding DNA: TGTGCCAGCAGCCACCAGCACCACTCCTCTGAACTGTTTTTT. Translation: CASSHQHHSSELFF.

In its sample, this clonotype was seen many times. The chain uses TRBV28 and TRBJ2-2; D remains unclear. The CDR3 length is 12 residues. Trimming took off 7 bases at V and 4 bases at J, with 7 bases between the two ends. Germline assignment: CDR1 MDHEN and CDR2 SYDVKM. CDR3: CASISSTGELFF. The CDR3 DNA reads TGTGCCAGCATCTCGTCCACCGGGGAGCTGTTTTTT.

This clonotype was seen more than once but under ten times. V gene TRBV20-1 combines with J gene TRBJ2-7; D is unresolved. The CDR3 totals 12 residues. V lost 4 bases to trimming and J lost 5 bases, with 12 bases between them. Germline CDR1 reads DFQATT; CDR2 reads SNEGSKA (reference sequence). Here the CDR3 DNA reads TGCAGTGCTACCGCTAGGCACGACGAGCAGTACTTC. Protein: CSATARHDEQYF.

The chain carries TRBV7-9 and TRBJ1-6, with 8 positions matching TRBD1. Per germline, CDR1 SEHNR and CDR2 FQNEAQ (reference sequence). The CDR3 runs to 16 residues. V gave up 4 bases and J gave up 4 bases; unmatched junction bases: 6. The CDR3, as DNA: TGTGCCAGCAGCTCCGCGGGACAGGTTTATAATTCACCCCTCCACTTT. Amino acids: CASSSAGQVYNSPLHF.

This clonotype has a count of ten or more. The CDR3 loop reads CASSSGRAPYNEQFF. DNA for the CDR3: TGTGCCAGCAGTTCCGGGAGGGCACCCTACAATGAGCAGTTCTTC. The chain joins TRBV28 to TRBJ2-1; 8 bases map to TRBD2. V shed 4 bases and J 2 bases; nucleotides not matched to a gene: 4. Germline V lookup: CDR1 MDHEN, CDR2 SYDVKM. This CDR3 has 15 residues. The variable domain in full, with the rest retrieved from reference TRBV28 and TRBJ2-1, is DVKVTQSSRYLVKRTGEKVFLECVQDMDHENMFWYRQDPGLGLRLIYFSYDVKMKEKGDIPEGYSVSREKKERFSLILESASTNQTSMYLCASSSGRAPYNEQFFGPGTRLTVL.

J is TRBJ2-6 and V is TRBV20-1, with D perhaps TRBD1 (6 bases). Trimming took off 6 bases at V and 0 bases at J, with 12 bases between the two ends. Germline CDR1 and CDR2: DFQATT and SNEGSKA (reference sequence). There are 15 residues in the CDR3. Written as DNA, the CDR3 is TGCAGTGCATCAGGGGCTCGCTCTGGGGCCAACGTCCTGACTTTC. Its protein is CSASGARSGANVLTF.